Sequencing of this T cell receptor (beta chain) was carried out in a study of cytomegalovirus exposure and HLA in healthy donors. The overall study: Samples from HLA-typed donors yielded around 85 million unique TCRs in an early data release. Study-wide results and caveats: According to a later analysis, donors in an Asian-associated ancestry cluster reportedly had fewer N-insertions than the 666-donor mean. A missense DCLRE1C variant was associated with V- and J-gene trimming of TCR beta chains in a later analysis, and an independent cohort replicated the association.

The CDR3 is made up of 17 amino acids. Looked up from germline, CDR1 is MDHEN and CDR2 is SYDVKM. V gave up 6 bases and J gave up 0 bases; unmatched junction bases: 13. With respect to this clone: Its antigen is undetermined.

As for the donors, each was a healthy bone marrow donor. PCR amplification relied on 60 Vbeta primers (plus 13 Jbeta primers). Clones were sequenced by immunoSEQ multiplex PCR, and TCRdb holds only the in-frame ones, with some missing. The data contain 130,000 to 150,000 clones, 80% to 90% of them singletons. The V call is TRBV28, the J call TRBJ2-5, with 7 bases fitting TRBD2. Sequencing used PBMCs. This receptor was obtained from a woman aged 40 to 50 in good health and CMV-seropositive. CDR3 in DNA: TGTGCCAGCAGATTCAGTAGCGGGTCGACGTACCAAGAGACCCAGTACTTC. Its translation is CASRFSSGSTYQETQYF.